This entry describes one T cell receptor beta chain. Trimming cost V 4 bases and J 0 bases, with 16 bases left between them. The CDR3 loop spans 17 amino acids. Germline values: CDR1 MGHRA, CDR2 YSYEKL. Random hexamers were used to reverse transcribe an amount of 0.5 to 1 ug RNA. Amplification of TCR beta CDR3 across 54 Vbeta and 13 Jbeta was performed with immunoSEQ multiplex PCR. MiXCR, run by TCRdb on the immunoSEQ multiplex PCR reads, gives a single entry per CDR3 protein. The table lists about 150,000 distinct CDR3 sequences, approximately 95% of them singletons. This entry comes from a study of CD8 T cells in Susac syndrome. As for the study in general: The sequenced Susac syndrome patients comprised six with active disease and roughly 8 in remission. The Susac syndrome patients were therapy-naive, on corticosteroids, or on intravenous immunoglobulin alone at blood draw.

This receptor was obtained from a human donor with Susac syndrome. This rearrangement joins TRBV4-1 to TRBJ2-1; D unresolved. What was sequenced was CD4+ T cells from PBMCs. The CDR3 spells CASSLRMGGSSYNEQFF. CDR3 nucleotides: TGCGCCAGCAGCCTTCGAATGGGCGGAAGCTCCTACAATGAGCAGTTCTTC.